This T cell receptor beta chain emerged from a study of T cells in Graves' hyperthyroidism and ophthalmopathy. As regards this clonotype: Its target is not known. At one of its ends the junction is not consistent with the germline gene, which may arise from a read error.

The authors deemed Graves' hyperthyroidism stable absent ophthalmopathy progression within 18 months. Extraction of PBMCs used roughly 9.3 ml of fresh peripheral blood. General study results and limits: Blood samples included most of the expanded thyroid clonotypes exceeding 0.001.

The CDR3 extends over 12 amino acids. Germline V gene data show CDR1 as SGHTA and CDR2 as FQGNSA. Authors of the study amplified TCR beta CDR3 regions from RNA transcripts. The study used the HTBI primer set for a first-round RT-PCR of the TCR CDR3. TCRdb reprocessed the multiplex PCR reads via MiXCR and lists one record per CDR3 protein. The table lists roughly 710,000 distinct CDR3 sequences, approximately 36% of them singletons, with 30% to 40% in the top ten. The specimen sequenced was blood. The rearrangement links TRBV7-2 to TRBJ2-7; D possibly matches TRBD1 or TRBD2 (5 bases each). The TCR originated in a woman aged 40 to 50 with Graves' hyperthyroidism. The CDR3 DNA follows: TGTGCCAGCAGCCGCCCCGGGACCAAGGGCGTCTTC. Residues: CASSRPGTKGVF.